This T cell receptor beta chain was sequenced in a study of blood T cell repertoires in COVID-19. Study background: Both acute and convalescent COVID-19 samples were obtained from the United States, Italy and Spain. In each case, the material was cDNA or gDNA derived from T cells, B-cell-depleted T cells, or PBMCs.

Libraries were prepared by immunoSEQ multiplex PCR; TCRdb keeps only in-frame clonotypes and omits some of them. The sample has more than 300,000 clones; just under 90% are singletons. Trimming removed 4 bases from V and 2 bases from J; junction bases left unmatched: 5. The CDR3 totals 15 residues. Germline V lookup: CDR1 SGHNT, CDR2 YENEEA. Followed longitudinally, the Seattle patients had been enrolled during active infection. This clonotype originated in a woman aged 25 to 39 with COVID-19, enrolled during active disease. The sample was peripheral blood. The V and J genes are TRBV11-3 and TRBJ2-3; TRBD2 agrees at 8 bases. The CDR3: CASSSREGVTDTQYF. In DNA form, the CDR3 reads TGTGCCAGCAGCTCCCGGGAGGGGGTCACAGATACGCAGTATTTT.